This T cell receptor (beta chain) was captured in a study of beta chain features in type 1 diabetes listed by TCRdb under 2018. About the investigation overall: Mean age, gender distribution, total cell number and subset yield were not different between patients and healthy donors. Across all samples, fewer than 110,000,000 sorted cells were examined, and cell number per subset correlated strongly with RNA yield. Naive and central memory subsets were obtained from all 30 or so donors, but regulatory and stem cell-like memory subsets were isolated from only 8 patients and 8 healthy donors. The study compared TCRB repertoires of sorted circulating CD4+ T cell subsets between recently diagnosed type 1 diabetes patients and matched healthy donors.

The investigation overall reported the following: At VDJ recombination sites, type 1 diabetes patients had fewer insertions and more deleted nucleotides, which implies abnormalities in thymic rearrangement. A moderate but significant shortening of TCRB CDR3 length was observed in type 1 diabetes patients in all four CD4+ subsets. Because cDNA rather than genomic DNA was sequenced, highly expressing activated cells could have been over-represented, although no difference in activation and CD3 levels was found between groups. Naive, central memory and regulatory TCRB repertoires appeared more similar among patients than among healthy donors. Shorter templates might have been favored by PCR, but patient and control samples were amplified and corrected together, so both groups would have been affected equally by any skew. Because the HLA sub-analyses included only small numbers of individuals, any influence of HLA type on TCRB rearrangement was left unresolved.

A single peripheral blood draw of about 116 mL on average was collected from each donor into heparinised tubes. A BD FACSAria II was used to sort naive, central memory, regulatory and stem cell-like memory CD4+ T cells with a panel that included CD45RO, CCR7, CD25, CD127, CD95 and CD27. A purity above 98% was achieved for all sorted populations. PBMCs were isolated right away by Lymphoprep density gradient centrifugation and were stained directly, without culture. So that batch effects would be minimized, each experiment stained and sorted samples in pairs, pairing one healthy donor with one patient. The High Capacity cDNA Reverse Transcription Kit was used to reverse transcribe all of the isolated RNA, meaning that expressed TCRB transcripts were what got sequenced. Deep immunoSEQ sequencing was applied to naive, central memory and regulatory T cell samples, giving an average of approximately 4 million total reads per sample. After sorted cells were lysed in RLT buffer, RNA was extracted with DNase-treated RNeasy Micro or Mini kits, with the choice depending on cell number. To prevent cross-contamination, each cell subset was processed individually, whereas patient and healthy donor samples were processed jointly. The immunoSEQ multiplex PCR was used to amplify TCRB sequences from cDNA, generating 87-bp fragments that spanned the CDR3 region. Sequencing of the amplicons was performed on the Illumina HiSeq platform. Regarding the original processing steps: PCR bias was computationally corrected using synthetic template baselines, reads within Hamming distance 2 were collapsed, and singletons that could not be merged were discarded. By aligning reads against IMGT, V, D and J genes, CDR3 length, and insertions or deletions at six rearrangement sites were assigned. Within each subset, clonotype counts were normalized to the number of sorted cells before true diversity and Gini coefficients were calculated with the tcR R package. Repertoire sharing was quantified using the overlap coefficient calculated on TCRB nucleotide sequences. As a proxy for the pre-selection repertoire, out-of-frame TCRB sequences from naive cells were analyzed. TCRdb stores this immuneACCESS table with in-frame sequences only. Part of the clones is absent; in the studies checked, under half of the shortfall reflects unresolved V genes, and no reason is known for the rest. V and J calls and clone size are as listed in that table; D and trimming were resolved from the DNA. In all, the sample holds 300,000 to 400,000 clones, and around 12% of those were seen once. About 0.017% of the sample rests with the top ten.

As for this clone: Its antigen specificity is not known. No much larger clonotype is one base removed from it; base qualities were not supplied.

This sequence was found in a man younger than 35 in good health. Sequencing was performed on naive CD4+ T cells from blood. Explained via the paper, the cell subset or site label denotes: true naive CD4+ T cells.

The DNA sequence reads TGCGCCAGCAGCTTAACACAGATCCAAGAGACCCAGTACTTC. Translated, this gives CASSLTQIQETQYF. The sequence joins TRBV5-1 to TRBJ2-5; the D gene is not confidently resolved. V and J lose 2 bases and 1 base, and a span of 9 bases separates them. Taken from cysteine to phenylalanine, the CDR3 has 14 residues. Just the 42-base CDR3 DNA is kept, in frame starting at base 1. The germline V gene gives CDR1 as SGHRS and CDR2 as YFSETQ.